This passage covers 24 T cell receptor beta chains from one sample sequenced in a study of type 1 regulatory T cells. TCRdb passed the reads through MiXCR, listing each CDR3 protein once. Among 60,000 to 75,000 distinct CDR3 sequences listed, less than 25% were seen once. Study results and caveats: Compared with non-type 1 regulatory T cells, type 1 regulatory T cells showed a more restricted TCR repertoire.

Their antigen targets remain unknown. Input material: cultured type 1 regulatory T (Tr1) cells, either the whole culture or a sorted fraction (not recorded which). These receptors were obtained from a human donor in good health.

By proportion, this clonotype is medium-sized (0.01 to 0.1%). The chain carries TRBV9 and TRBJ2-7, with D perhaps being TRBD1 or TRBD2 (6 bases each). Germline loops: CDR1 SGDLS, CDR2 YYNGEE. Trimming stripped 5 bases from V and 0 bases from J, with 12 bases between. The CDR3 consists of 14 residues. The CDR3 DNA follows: TGTGCCAGCAGTCTGGGGGGCAGCTCCTACGAGCAGTACTTC. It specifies CASSLGGSSYEQYF.

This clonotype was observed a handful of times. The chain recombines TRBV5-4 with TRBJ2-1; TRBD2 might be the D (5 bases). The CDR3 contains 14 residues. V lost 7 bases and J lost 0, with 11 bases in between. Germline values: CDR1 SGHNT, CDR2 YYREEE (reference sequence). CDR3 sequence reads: CASSGTSSYNEQFF. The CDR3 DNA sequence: TGTGCCAGCTCGGGAACGAGCTCCTACAATGAGCAGTTCTTC.

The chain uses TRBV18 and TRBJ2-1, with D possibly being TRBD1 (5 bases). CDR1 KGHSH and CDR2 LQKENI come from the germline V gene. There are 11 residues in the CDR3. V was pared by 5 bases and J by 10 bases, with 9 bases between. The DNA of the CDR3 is TGTGCCAGCTCAAACAAGGGGGAGCAGTTCTTC. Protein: CASSNKGEQFF. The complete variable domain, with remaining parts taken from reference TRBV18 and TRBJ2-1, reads NAGVMQNPRHLVRRRGQEARLRCSPMKGHSHVYWYRQLPEEGLKFMVYLQKENIIDESGMPKERFSAEFPKEGPSILRIQQVVRGDSAAYFCASSNKGEQFFGPGTRLTVL.

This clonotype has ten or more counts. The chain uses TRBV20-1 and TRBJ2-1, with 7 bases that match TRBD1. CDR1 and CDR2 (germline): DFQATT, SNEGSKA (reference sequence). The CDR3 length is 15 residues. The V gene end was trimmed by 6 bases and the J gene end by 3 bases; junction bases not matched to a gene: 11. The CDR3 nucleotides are TGCAGTGCGCCGAAGACAGGGAGTTTCTACAATGAGCAGTTCTTC. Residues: CSAPKTGSFYNEQFF.

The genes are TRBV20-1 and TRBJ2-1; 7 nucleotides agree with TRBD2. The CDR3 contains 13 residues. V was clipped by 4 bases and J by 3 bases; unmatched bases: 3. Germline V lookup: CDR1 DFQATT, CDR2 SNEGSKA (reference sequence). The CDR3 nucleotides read TGCAGTGCTACCAGGACTAGCTACAATGAGCAGTTCTTC. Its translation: CSATRTSYNEQFF.

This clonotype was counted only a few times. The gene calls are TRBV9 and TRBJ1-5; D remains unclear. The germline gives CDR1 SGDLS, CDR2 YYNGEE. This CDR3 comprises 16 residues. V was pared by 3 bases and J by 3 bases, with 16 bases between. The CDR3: CASSAGPPGFNQPQHF. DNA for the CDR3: TGTGCCAGCAGCGCGGGCCCGCCGGGGTTCAATCAGCCCCAGCATTTT.

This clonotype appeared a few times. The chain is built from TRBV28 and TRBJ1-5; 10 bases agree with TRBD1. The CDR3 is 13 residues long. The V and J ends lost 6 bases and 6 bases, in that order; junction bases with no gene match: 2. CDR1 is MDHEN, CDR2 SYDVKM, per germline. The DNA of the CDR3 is TGTGCCAGCAGGGGACAGGGGTTTCAGCCCCAGCATTTT. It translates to CASRGQGFQPQHF.

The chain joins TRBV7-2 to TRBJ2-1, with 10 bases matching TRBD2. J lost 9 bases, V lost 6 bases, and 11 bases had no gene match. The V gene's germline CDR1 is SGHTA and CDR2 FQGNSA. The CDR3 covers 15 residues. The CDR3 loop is CASSPGQREGSEQFF. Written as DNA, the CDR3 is TGTGCCAGCAGTCCCGGGCAGCGGGAGGGCTCTGAGCAGTTCTTC.

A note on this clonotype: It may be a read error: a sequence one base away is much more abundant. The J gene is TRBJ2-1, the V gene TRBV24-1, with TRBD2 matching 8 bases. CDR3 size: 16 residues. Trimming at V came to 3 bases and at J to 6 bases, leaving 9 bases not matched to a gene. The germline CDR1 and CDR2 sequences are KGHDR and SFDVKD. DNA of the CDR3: TGTGCCACCAGTGATCCTGGGACTAGAGTATGCAATGAGCAGTTCTTC. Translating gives CATSDPGTRVCNEQFF.

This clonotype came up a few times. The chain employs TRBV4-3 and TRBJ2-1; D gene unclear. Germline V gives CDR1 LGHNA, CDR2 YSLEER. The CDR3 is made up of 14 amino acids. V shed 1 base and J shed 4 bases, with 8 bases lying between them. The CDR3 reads CASSQGGVYNEQFF. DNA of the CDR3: TGCGCCAGCAGCCAAGGGGGTGTTTACAATGAGCAGTTCTTC.

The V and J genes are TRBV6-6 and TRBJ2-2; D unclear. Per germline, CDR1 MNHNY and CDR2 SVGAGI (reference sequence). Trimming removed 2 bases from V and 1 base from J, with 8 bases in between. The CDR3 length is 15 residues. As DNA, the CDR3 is TGTGCCAGCAGTTACGGGTCCGGGAACACCGGGGAGCTGTTTTTT. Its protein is CASSYGSGNTGELFF.

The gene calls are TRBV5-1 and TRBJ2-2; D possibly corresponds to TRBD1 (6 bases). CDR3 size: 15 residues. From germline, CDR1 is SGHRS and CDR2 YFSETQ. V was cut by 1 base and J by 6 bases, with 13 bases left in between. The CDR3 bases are TGCGCCAGCAGCTTGCCACAGGGAAGAGCCGGGGAGCTGTTTTTT. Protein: CASSLPQGRAGELFF.

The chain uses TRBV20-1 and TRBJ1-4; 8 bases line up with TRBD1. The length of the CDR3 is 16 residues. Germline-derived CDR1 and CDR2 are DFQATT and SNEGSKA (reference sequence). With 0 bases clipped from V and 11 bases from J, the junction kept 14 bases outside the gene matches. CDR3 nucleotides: TGCAGTGCTAGAGATCAATCAGGGGGCTTAAAAGGGAAACTGTTTTTT. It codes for CSARDQSGGLKGKLFF.

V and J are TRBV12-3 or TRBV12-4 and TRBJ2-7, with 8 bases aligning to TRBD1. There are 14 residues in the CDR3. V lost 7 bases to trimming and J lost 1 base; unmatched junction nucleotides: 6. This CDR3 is CASTWTGLSYEQYF. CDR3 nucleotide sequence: TGTGCCAGCACCTGGACAGGGTTGTCCTACGAGCAGTACTTC.

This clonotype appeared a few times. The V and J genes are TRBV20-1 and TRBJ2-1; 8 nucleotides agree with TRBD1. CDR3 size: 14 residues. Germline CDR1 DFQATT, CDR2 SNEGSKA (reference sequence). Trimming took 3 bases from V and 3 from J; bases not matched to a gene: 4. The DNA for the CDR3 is TGCAGTGCTAGGACAGGGGTCGGCTACAATGAGCAGTTCTTC. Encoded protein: CSARTGVGYNEQFF.

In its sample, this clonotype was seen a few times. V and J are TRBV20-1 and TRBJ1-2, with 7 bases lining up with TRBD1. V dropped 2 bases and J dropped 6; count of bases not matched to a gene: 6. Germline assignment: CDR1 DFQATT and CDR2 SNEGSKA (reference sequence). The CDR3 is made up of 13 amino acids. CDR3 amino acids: CSARRQGPDGYTF. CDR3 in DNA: TGCAGTGCTAGAAGACAGGGACCCGATGGCTACACCTTC.

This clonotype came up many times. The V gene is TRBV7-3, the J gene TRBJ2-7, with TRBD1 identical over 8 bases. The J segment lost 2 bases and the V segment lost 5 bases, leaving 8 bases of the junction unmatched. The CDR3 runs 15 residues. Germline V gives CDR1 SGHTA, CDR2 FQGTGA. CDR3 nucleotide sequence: TGTGCCAGCAGCCTCGGGACAGGTTTTGCCTACGAGCAGTACTTC. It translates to CASSLGTGFAYEQYF.

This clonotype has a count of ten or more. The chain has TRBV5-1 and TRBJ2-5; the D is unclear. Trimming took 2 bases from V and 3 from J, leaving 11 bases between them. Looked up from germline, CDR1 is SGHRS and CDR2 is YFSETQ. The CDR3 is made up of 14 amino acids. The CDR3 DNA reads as TGCGCCAGCAGCTTTGGTACACCTGAAGAGACCCAGTACTTC. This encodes CASSFGTPEETQYF.

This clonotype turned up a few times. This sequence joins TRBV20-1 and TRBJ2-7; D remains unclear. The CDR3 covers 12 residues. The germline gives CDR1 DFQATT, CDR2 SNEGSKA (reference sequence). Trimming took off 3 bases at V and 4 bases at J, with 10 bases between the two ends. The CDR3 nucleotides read TGCAGTGCTAGTGACTTAAAATACGAGCAGTACTTC. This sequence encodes CSASDLKYEQYF.

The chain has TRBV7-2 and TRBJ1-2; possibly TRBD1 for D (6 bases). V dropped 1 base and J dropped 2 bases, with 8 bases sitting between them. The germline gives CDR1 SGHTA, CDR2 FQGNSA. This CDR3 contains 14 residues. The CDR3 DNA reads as TGTGCCAGCAGCTTAGGAGGGGGAAACTATGGCTACACCTTC. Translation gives CASSLGGGNYGYTF. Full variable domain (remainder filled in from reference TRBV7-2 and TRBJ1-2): GAGVSQSPSNKVTEKGKDVELRCDPISGHTALYWYRQSLGQGLEFLIYFQGNSAPDKSGLPSDRFSAERTGGSVSTLTIQRTQQEDSAVYLCASSLGGGNYGYTFGSGTRLTVV.

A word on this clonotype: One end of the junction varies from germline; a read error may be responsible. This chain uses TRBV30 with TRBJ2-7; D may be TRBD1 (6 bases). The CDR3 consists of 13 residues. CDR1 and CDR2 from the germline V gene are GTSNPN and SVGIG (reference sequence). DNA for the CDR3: TGTGCCCGGAGTCGGACAGCCGCCCACGAGCAGTACTTC. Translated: CARSRTAAHEQYF.

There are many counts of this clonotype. The CDR3 spells CASSFLAGRDEQFF. DNA for the CDR3: TGTGCCAGCAGCTTTCTAGCGGGAAGGGATGAGCAGTTCTTC. J is TRBJ2-1 and V is TRBV7-2; 9 bases fit TRBD2. The CDR3 consists of 14 residues. V shed 3 bases and J 8 bases; nucleotides not matched to a gene: 5. Germline V gene sequence: CDR1 SGHTA, CDR2 FQGNSA.

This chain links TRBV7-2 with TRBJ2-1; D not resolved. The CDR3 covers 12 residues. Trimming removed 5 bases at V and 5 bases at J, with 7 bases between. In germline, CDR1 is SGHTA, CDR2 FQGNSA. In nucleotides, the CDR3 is TGTGCCAGCAGCCCATTTAACAATGAGCAGTTCTTC. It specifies CASSPFNNEQFF.

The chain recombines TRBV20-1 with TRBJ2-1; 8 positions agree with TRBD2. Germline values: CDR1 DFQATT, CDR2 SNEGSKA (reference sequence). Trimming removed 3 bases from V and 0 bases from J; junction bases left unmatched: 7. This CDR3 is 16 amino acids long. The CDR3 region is CSASNAGRASYNEQFF. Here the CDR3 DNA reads TGCAGTGCTAGTAATGCCGGGAGGGCCTCCTACAATGAGCAGTTCTTC.